Below are 8 T cell receptor beta chains sequenced from a single sample in a study of technical replicates of blood from several donors. Profiled with immunoSEQ multiplex PCR; TCRdb holds only in-frame clones, not every one. The sample yields tens of thousands of clones, about 96% seen once. The sample comprised T cells isolated from PBMCs. The receptors originated from a human donor in good health.

The CDR3 is CASSEGGPVNEQFF. DNA of the CDR3: TGTGCCAGCAGCGAGGGAGGCCCCGTAAATGAGCAGTTCTTC. The rearrangement joins TRBV28 to TRBJ2-1; possibly TRBD2 for D (6 bases). V was shortened by 6 bases and J by 7 bases, with 16 bases between the two germline ends. CDR1 is MDHEN and CDR2 is SYDVKM in the germline V gene. CDR3 length: 14 residues. The whole variable domain, filled in from reference TRBV28 and TRBJ2-1, reads DVKVTQSSRYLVKRTGEKVFLECVQDMDHENMFWYRQDPGLGLRLIYFSYDVKMKEKGDIPEGYSVSREKKERFSLILESASTNQTSMYLCASSEGGPVNEQFFGPGTRLTVL.

The V call is TRBV5-6, the J call TRBJ2-3, with TRBD2 matching 9 bases. Germline values: CDR1 SGHDT, CDR2 YYEEEE. After removal of 1 base from V and 4 bases from J, the junction contained 13 bases not matched to a gene. The CDR3 totals 18 residues. This CDR3 reads CASSLLGGGGAGPDTQYF. The CDR3 DNA follows: TGTGCCAGCAGCTTGTTAGGGGGCGGGGGGGCCGGGCCAGATACGCAGTATTTT.

The chain employs TRBV5-1 and TRBJ2-1; D remains unclear. The CDR3 sequence is 15 residues long. Trimming cost V 2 bases and J 0 bases, with 9 bases left between them. Per germline, CDR1 SGHRS and CDR2 YFSETQ. CDR3 residues: CASSFGQSSYNEQFF. Here the CDR3 DNA reads TGCGCCAGCAGCTTTGGGCAAAGCTCCTACAATGAGCAGTTCTTC. Filled out from reference TRBV5-1 and TRBJ2-1, the complete variable domain reads KAGVTQTPRYLIKTRGQQVTLSCSPISGHRSVSWYQQTPGQGLQFLFEYFSETQRNKGNFPGRFSGRQFSNSRSEMNVSTLELGDSALYLCASSFGQSSYNEQFFGPGTRLTVL.

The J gene is TRBJ2-1, the V gene TRBV6-1; 12 nucleotides agree with TRBD2. Trimming took 1 base from V and 8 from J; bases not matched to a gene: 12. This CDR3 has 18 residues. CDR1 and CDR2 from the germline V gene are MNHNS and SASEGT. In DNA form, the CDR3 reads TGTGCCAGCAGTGAAGTTGACGTGACTAGCGGGAGATGGTATGAGCAGTTCTTC. Its protein is CASSEVDVTSGRWYEQFF.

The genes are TRBV27 and TRBJ2-6; TRBD1 might be the D (5 bases). The CDR3 sequence is 14 residues long. V lost 4 bases and J 4 bases, leaving 8 bases between the germline ends. From germline, CDR1 is MNHEY and CDR2 SMNVEV (reference sequence). CDR3 nucleotides: TGTGCCAGCAGTTCAGGGTCAGGGGCCAACGTCCTGACTTTC. Encoded protein: CASSSGSGANVLTF.

This clone was seen many times. The chain has TRBV6-5 and TRBJ1-1, with a possible D match to TRBD1 (5 bases). V was clipped by 6 bases and J by 5 bases, with 10 bases between them. The CDR3 consists of 12 residues. Germline lookup yields CDR1 MNHEY and CDR2 SVGAGI. CDR3 protein: CASSREGTEAFF. In DNA, the CDR3 is TGTGCCAGCAGCAGGGAAGGTACTGAAGCTTTCTTT.

J is TRBJ2-3 and V is TRBV6-1; perhaps TRBD1 as D (5 bases). The CDR3 consists of 15 residues. CDR1 is MNHNS and CDR2 is SASEGT in the germline V gene. V was shortened by 3 bases and J by 0 bases, with 10 bases between the two germline ends. The CDR3: CASSEGQTSTDTQYF. The CDR3 nucleotides are TGTGCCAGCAGTGAGGGGCAGACCAGCACAGATACGCAGTATTTT.

The CDR3 sequence is CASSITLGDSPLHF. Written as DNA, the CDR3 is TGTGCCAGTAGTATAACACTCGGGGATTCACCCCTCCACTTT. The gene calls are TRBV19 and TRBJ1-6; D remains unclear. This CDR3 has 14 residues. Per the germline V gene, CDR1 is LNHDA and CDR2 is SQIVND (reference sequence). Deletions cut 2 bases from V and 8 bases from J, with 10 bases between.